The rows below give T cell receptor beta chains drawn from one sample of a study of cytomegalovirus exposure and HLA in healthy donors. Assay: immunoSEQ multiplex PCR; the TCRdb copy retains only in-frame clones and omits some. This table holds 85,000 to 100,000 clones, about 76% found once. The material sequenced was PBMCs. The receptors were sampled from a human donor in good health. Each CDR3 is given with its conserved first and last residue. D genes are given only for firm matches. Only part of the rows carry a size: once, few, many, or a class if the clone is expanded.

j_call d_call clone_size v_call cdr3_nt cdr3_aa
TRBJ2-7 TRBD1 NA TRBV18 TGTGCCAGCTCCCGGACAGGGGTAGACGAGCAGTACTTC CASSRTGVDEQYF
TRBJ2-2 NA NA TRBV19 TGTGCCAGTAGAGCTCGAGGAGGGTTTGACGGGGAGCTGTTTTTT CASRARGGFDGELFF
TRBJ1-1 TRBD1 few TRBV25-1 TGTGCCAGCAGGACAGGGGGCTGGATACCGCGAGCTTTCTTT CASRTGGWIPRAFF
TRBJ1-1 TRBD1 few TRBV11-2 TGTGCCAGCAGCACCGGACAGGGCGAAGGGCCTGAAGCTTTCTTT CASSTGQGEGPEAFF
TRBJ1-5 TRBD1 NA TRBV30 TGTGCCTGGAGTGGCGGGACAGGGAGCAATCAGCCCCAGCATTTT CAWSGGTGSNQPQHF
TRBJ1-1 NA NA TRBV10-2 TGCGCCAGCAGTTTACAGGTATCGAACACTGAAGCTTTCTTT CASSLQVSNTEAFF
TRBJ1-3 NA NA TRBV9 TGTGCCAGCAGCGATCCAGGGCTGAGCTCTGGAAACACCATATATTTT CASSDPGLSSGNTIYF
TRBJ1-4 NA NA TRBV29-1 TGCAGCGTCGCTTTCCCCGGGGGGAGGAGTGAAAAACTGTTTTTT CSVAFPGGRSEKLFF
TRBJ2-1 TRBD2 NA TRBV5-1 TGCGCCAGCAGCGGACTAGCGGGGGGGTTCATGGATGAGCAGTTCTTC CASSGLAGGFMDEQFF
TRBJ1-6 NA NA TRBV5-1 TGCGCCAGCAGCCAGACAGCGAATTCACCCCTCCACTTT CASSQTANSPLHF
TRBJ1-6 NA few TRBV5-6 TGTGCCAGCAGCTTGGTAGCTTTCAGGGGAAATTCACCCCTCCACTTT CASSLVAFRGNSPLHF
TRBJ2-7 TRBD1 NA TRBV18 TGTGCCAGCTCATTCGCCGGGACAGGGGGTCACGAGCAGTACTTC CASSFAGTGGHEQYF
TRBJ1-2 TRBD1 NA TRBV2 TGTGCCAGCAGTGAAAAACGGCGACAGGGCTCTGGCTACACCTTC CASSEKRRQGSGYTF
TRBJ1-2 TRBD1 NA TRBV6-1 TGTGCCAGCAGTGCCCGACAGGGCGAAGTTAAAGGCTACACCTTC CASSARQGEVKGYTF
TRBJ2-5 TRBD1 NA TRBV18 TGTGCCAGCTCACCAATCCGGGACAGGGGGCTAGAGACCCAGTACTTC CASSPIRDRGLETQYF
TRBJ1-4 NA NA TRBV6-5 TGTGCCAGCAGACCCCGGGGAGAAGGGAAAAAACTGTTTTTT CASRPRGEGKKLFF
TRBJ2-6 NA NA TRBV29-1 TGCAGCGCAGTACAGGGGGGGGGATCTGGGGCCAACGTCCTGACTTTC CSAVQGGGSGANVLTF
TRBJ2-3 NA once TRBV5-1 TGCGCCAGCAGCTCACGACAGAGATCCACAGATACGCAGTATTTT CASSSRQRSTDTQYF
TRBJ2-3 NA NA TRBV19 TGTGCCAGCCAGCAACCGGCGGAGGCAGATACGCAGTATTTT CASQQPAEADTQYF
TRBJ2-7 NA NA TRBV7-9 TGTGCCGTCGGGCGGGACTACGAGCAGTACTTC CAVGRDYEQYF
TRBJ2-5 TRBD1 NA TRBV5-5 TGTGCCAGTAGCAATCCAGGGGGAACGGAGACCCAGTACTTC CASSNPGGTETQYF
TRBJ2-1 NA NA TRBV18 TGTGCCAGCTCACCACCACAGCGGGCCTTATACAATGAGCAGTTCTTC CASSPPQRALYNEQFF
TRBJ2-7 TRBD1 NA TRBV2 TGTGCCAGCAGCGAAGACAGGGGGGGCGAGCAGTACTTC CASSEDRGGEQYF
TRBJ2-7 TRBD1 NA TRBV7-8 TGTGCCAGCAGCTTAGAGAGACAGGGTACAGTTTACTTC CASSLERQGTVYF
TRBJ2-7 NA NA TRBV4-1 TGCGCCAGCAGCCACACAGGACACCTCTCCTACGAGCAGTACTTC CASSHTGHLSYEQYF
TRBJ2-5 TRBD2 once TRBV5-6 TGTGCCAGCAGCTTGGCCTGGGGTAGCGGGGCAGAGACCCAGTACTTC CASSLAWGSGAETQYF
TRBJ1-1 NA once TRBV19 TGTGCCAGTAGTATAGCTACAGGACGTGAAGCTTTCTTT CASSIATGREAFF
TRBJ2-1 NA NA TRBV19 TGTGCCAGTAGTATTAGGACAACGAATGAGCAGTTCTTC CASSIRTTNEQFF
TRBJ2-3 NA NA TRBV2 TGTGCCAGCAACCTACTTCGTAGCACAGATACGCAGTATTTT CASNLLRSTDTQYF
TRBJ2-2 NA few TRBV6-1 TGTGCCAGCAGCCTTAGGACAGTACAGCCCGGGGAGCTGTTTTTT CASSLRTVQPGELFF
TRBJ2-4 NA NA TRBV5-6 TGTGCCAGCGGAATCACAGGACCCAACGGGAACATTCAGTACTTC CASGITGPNGNIQYF
TRBJ2-1 TRBD2 NA TRBV7-8 TGTGCCAGCAGCTTGTTAGCGGGAAGGAATGAGCAGTTCTTC CASSLLAGRNEQFF
TRBJ1-1 TRBD1 few TRBV6-6 TGTGCCAGCAGCCCAAGACAGGGCGAAACTGAAGCTTTCTTT CASSPRQGETEAFF
TRBJ2-2 NA NA TRBV18 TGTGCCAGCTCCACCGCACGGACCGGGGAGCTGTTTTTT CASSTARTGELFF
TRBJ2-2 TRBD1 NA TRBV6-4 TGTGCCAGCAGTGACGCAGGGGGAACCGGGGAGCTGTTTTTT CASSDAGGTGELFF
TRBJ1-3 NA NA TRBV6-1 TGTGCCAGCAGTGAGGTTTCCTATATCAGGGCCCCCTTT CASSEVSYIRAPF
TRBJ1-2 NA NA TRBV27 TGTGCCAGCAGTTTAGAGGGAGGGCTCTATGGCTACACCTTC CASSLEGGLYGYTF
TRBJ2-7 TRBD2 many TRBV15 TGTGCCACCAGCAGGCCCCGCGCGGGAGGCTTAGGGGAGCAGTACTTC CATSRPRAGGLGEQYF
TRBJ2-7 TRBD2 NA TRBV11-2 TGTGCCAGCAGCCAGGGGACTAGCGCATCCTACGAGCAGTACTTC CASSQGTSASYEQYF
TRBJ1-2 TRBD1 NA TRBV4-2 TGTGCCAGCAGCCGACCGGACAGGGTAGATTATGGCTACACCTTC CASSRPDRVDYGYTF
TRBJ2-2 TRBD2 NA TRBV4-3 TGCGCCAGCAGCCAGGACACTAGCGGGAGGGCCTCCGGGGAGCTGTTTTTT CASSQDTSGRASGELFF
TRBJ2-2 TRBD2 NA TRBV11-3 TGTGCCAGCAGCTTAGATGGGAGCGGGGCCGGGGAGCTGTTTTTT CASSLDGSGAGELFF
TRBJ1-2 TRBD1 NA TRBV5-5 TGTGCCAGCAGCGATCCGGACAGGCTCTCTGGCTACACCTTC CASSDPDRLSGYTF
TRBJ2-3 TRBD2 NA TRBV29-1 TGCAGCGTTACGACTAGCGGGAGCGTCACAGATACGCAGTATTTT CSVTTSGSVTDTQYF
TRBJ2-2 NA NA TRBV5-1 TGCGCCAGCAGAGGGACTCCAACCACCGGGGAGCTGTTTTTT CASRGTPTTGELFF
TRBJ1-2 TRBD1 NA TRBV13 TGTGCCAGCAGCGCGACGGACAGGGAAGCGGCTGGCTACACCTTC CASSATDREAAGYTF
TRBJ2-3 TRBD1 NA TRBV4-2 TGTGCCAGCAGCCAAGGGGCAGGGGGCCTGTATTTT CASSQGAGGLYF
TRBJ1-5 NA NA TRBV6-1 TGTGCCAGCAGTCGTAGGGGAAATAGCAATCAGCCCCAGCATTTT CASSRRGNSNQPQHF
TRBJ1-3 NA NA TRBV4-1 TGCGCCAGCAGCCAAGAGGGACAACTAGGAAACACCATATATTTT CASSQEGQLGNTIYF
TRBJ1-3 TRBD1 NA TRBV6-6 TGTGCCAGCAGGGGAACAGGGGTAGCTGGAAACACCATATATTTT CASRGTGVAGNTIYF
TRBJ1-2 TRBD1 NA TRBV27 TGTGCCAGCAGTTTTAGGACAGGGTTGGCTAACTATGGCTACACCTTC CASSFRTGLANYGYTF